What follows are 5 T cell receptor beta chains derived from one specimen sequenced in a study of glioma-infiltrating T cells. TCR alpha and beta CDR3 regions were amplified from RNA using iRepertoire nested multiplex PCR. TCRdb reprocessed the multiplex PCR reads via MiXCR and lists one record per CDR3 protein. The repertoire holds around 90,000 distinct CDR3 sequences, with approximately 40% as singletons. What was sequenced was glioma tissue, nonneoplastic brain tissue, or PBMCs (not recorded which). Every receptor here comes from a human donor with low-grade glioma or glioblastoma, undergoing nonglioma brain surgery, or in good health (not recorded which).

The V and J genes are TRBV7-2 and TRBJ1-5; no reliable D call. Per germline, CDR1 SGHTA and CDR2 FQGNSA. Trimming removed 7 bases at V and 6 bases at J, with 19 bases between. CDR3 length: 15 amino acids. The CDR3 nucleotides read TGTGCCAGCACCCCCCTTGAGGGTCTGGCTCAGCCCCAGCATTTT. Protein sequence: CASTPLEGLAQPQHF.

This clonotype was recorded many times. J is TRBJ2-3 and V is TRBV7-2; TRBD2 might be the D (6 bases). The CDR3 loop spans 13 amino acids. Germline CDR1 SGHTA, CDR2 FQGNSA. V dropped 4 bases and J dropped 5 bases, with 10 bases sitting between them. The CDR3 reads CASSSRSGDTQYF. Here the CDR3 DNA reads TGTGCCAGCAGCTCACGTAGCGGAGATACGCAGTATTTT. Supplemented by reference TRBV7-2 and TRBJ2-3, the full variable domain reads GAGVSQSPSNKVTEKGKDVELRCDPISGHTALYWYRQSLGQGLEFLIYFQGNSAPDKSGLPSDRFSAERTGGSVSTLTIQRTQQEDSAVYLCASSSRSGDTQYFGPGTRLTVL.

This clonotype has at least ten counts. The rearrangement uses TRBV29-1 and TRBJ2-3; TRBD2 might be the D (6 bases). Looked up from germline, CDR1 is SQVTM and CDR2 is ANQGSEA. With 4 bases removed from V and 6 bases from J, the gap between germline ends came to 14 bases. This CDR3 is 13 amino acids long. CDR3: CSVGIGGGDTQYF. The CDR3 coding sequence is TGCAGCGTTGGAATCGGTGGGGGGGATACGCAGTATTTT.

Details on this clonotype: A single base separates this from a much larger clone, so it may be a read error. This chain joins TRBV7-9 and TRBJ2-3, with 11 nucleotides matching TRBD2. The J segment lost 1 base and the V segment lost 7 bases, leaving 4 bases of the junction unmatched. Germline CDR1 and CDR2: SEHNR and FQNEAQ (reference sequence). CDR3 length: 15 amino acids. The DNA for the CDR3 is TGTGCCAGCAACCGGGGACTAGCGGGCACAGATACGCAGTATTTT. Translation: CASNRGLAGTDTQYF.

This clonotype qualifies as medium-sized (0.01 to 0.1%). CDR3 loop: CASSLDGEQFF. Written as DNA, the CDR3 is TGTGCCAGCAGCTTAGATGGTGAGCAGTTCTTC. The V call is TRBV7-2, the J call TRBJ2-1; the D is unclear. This CDR3 spans 11 amino acids. The V gene lost 1 base and the J gene lost 9 bases, with 4 bases spanning the gap. Germline V CDR1 and CDR2: SGHTA, FQGNSA.